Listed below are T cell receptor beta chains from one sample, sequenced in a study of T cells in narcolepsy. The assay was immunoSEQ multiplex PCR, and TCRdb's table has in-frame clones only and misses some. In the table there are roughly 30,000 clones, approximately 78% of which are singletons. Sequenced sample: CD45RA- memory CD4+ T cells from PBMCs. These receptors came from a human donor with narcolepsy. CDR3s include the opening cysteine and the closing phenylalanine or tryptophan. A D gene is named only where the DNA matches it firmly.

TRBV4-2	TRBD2	CASSQDKRLAGEYSTDTQYF
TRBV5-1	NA	CASSLGGGTEAFF
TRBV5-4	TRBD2	CASSLESLAASSYNEQFF
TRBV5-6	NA	CASSLYQGTGYTF
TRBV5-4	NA	CASSLETRLAPYTF
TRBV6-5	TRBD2	CASSYSSSGGGNRQFF
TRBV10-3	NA	CAIRRGHVSTGELFF
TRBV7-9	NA	CASSPGELTQYF
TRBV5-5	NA	CASSLGFGRNYGYTF
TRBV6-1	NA	CASSGGLGTGETQYF
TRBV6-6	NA	CASSYDGNYGYTF
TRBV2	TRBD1	CASLPDRDYSNQPQHF
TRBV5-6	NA	CASSRQSFTGELFF
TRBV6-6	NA	CASGSDSPSLKGYTF
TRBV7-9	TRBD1	CASSSSGQGGTYGYTF
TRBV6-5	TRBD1	CASSYSRQGPGNTIYF
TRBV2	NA	CASRIEGGNTIYF
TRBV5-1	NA	CASSWISQLTSGANVLTF
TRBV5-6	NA	CASSSTGLTNEKLFF
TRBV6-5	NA	CASSDWLSDRNTIYF
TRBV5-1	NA	CASSPGDYGYTF
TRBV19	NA	CASSREGGKEAFF
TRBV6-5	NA	CASRERGYTF
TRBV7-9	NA	CASSPGTRTAGELFF